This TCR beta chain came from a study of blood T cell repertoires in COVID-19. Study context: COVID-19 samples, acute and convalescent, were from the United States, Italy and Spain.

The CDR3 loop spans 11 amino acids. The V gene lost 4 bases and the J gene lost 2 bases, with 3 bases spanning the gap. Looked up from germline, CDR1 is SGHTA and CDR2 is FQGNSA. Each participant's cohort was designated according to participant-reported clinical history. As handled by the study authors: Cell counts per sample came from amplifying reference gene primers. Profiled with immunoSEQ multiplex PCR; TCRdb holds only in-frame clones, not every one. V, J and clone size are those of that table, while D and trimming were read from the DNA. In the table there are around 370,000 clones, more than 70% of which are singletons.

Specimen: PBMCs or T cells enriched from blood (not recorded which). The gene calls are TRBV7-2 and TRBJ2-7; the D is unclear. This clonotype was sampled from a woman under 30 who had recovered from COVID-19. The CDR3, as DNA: TGTGCCAGCAGCTATACCTACGAGCAGTACTTC. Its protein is CASSYTYEQYF.